Below are 27 T cell receptor beta chains sequenced from a single sample in a study of shared clonotypes between healthy human individuals (dated by TCRdb to 2020 to 2022). To prepare the library, the immunoSEQ multiplex PCR assay was applied. TCRdb took this table from immuneACCESS and kept in-frame rearrangements with V and J called. Such tables lack part of the clones; where checked against another copy, unresolved V genes explain under half of the gap, and the rest is unexplained. This sample is represented by 2.5 million or so clones; approximately 94% of them were singletons. The ten largest clones add up to over 0.12% of the sample. The sequenced sample was naive CD4+ T cells sorted from blood. The sample's cell subset or site label, decoded: CD45RA+ positively selected. The receptor source for this set is a man in his late teens or twenties in good health.

CDR3 region: CASSYSTRAQFF. The CDR3 nucleotides read TGTGCCAGCAGTTACTCGACTAGGGCGCAGTTCTTC. This chain uses TRBV6-5 with TRBJ2-1, with a possible D match to TRBD2 (6 bases). Looked up from germline, CDR1 is MNHEY and CDR2 is SVGAGI. The V end was cut by 0 bases, the J end by 12 bases, with 9 bases between. This CDR3 contains 12 residues.

The rearrangement links TRBV30 to TRBJ2-2; TRBD1 might be the D (6 bases). With 3 bases removed from V and 1 base from J, the gap between germline ends came to 12 bases. Germline V gives CDR1 GTSNPN, CDR2 SVGIG (reference sequence). CDR3 length equals 15 residues. The CDR3, as DNA: TGTGCCTGGAGGACCCTGGACAGGAACACCGGGGAGCTGTTTTTT. Its protein product is CAWRTLDRNTGELFF.

This chain uses TRBV10-3 with TRBJ2-6, with TRBD1 identical over 8 bases. The CDR3 has 16 residues. Germline V gene data show CDR1 as ENHRY and CDR2 as SYGVKD. The junction had 7 bases not matched to a gene; V was cut back by 4 bases and J by 5 bases. DNA of the CDR3: TGTGCCATCAGTGGGCAAGGACAGGGTAGGGCCAACGTCCTGACTTTC. This encodes CAISGQGQGRANVLTF.

This clone was picked up one time. The V and J genes are TRBV27 and TRBJ1-3; no clear D gene. Germline lookup yields CDR1 MNHEY and CDR2 SMNVEV (reference sequence). This CDR3 has 15 residues. Deletions cut 9 bases from V and 1 base from J, with 16 bases between. DNA of the CDR3: TGTGCCAGGGGCGCGGATACGCATTCTGGAAACACCATATATTTT. It specifies CARGADTHSGNTIYF.

Here the CDR3 DNA reads TGCGCCAGCATGCGGGGCGGGAGCCGGGAGACCCAGTACTTC. Translating gives CASMRGGSRETQYF. The chain employs TRBV5-1 and TRBJ2-5; TRBD2 agrees at 7 bases. From germline, CDR1 is SGHRS and CDR2 YFSETQ. Germline trimming cut 6 bases from V and 5 bases from J; bases unmatched to any gene: 10. The CDR3 extends over 14 amino acids.

The genes are TRBV13 and TRBJ2-3, with unresolved D. This CDR3 spans 16 amino acids. Germline V gene lookup returns CDR1 PRHDT and CDR2 FYEKMQ (reference sequence). V was cut by 4 bases and J by 2 bases, with 16 bases left in between. The CDR3 region is CASSCRDFLNTDTQYF. Here the CDR3 DNA reads TGTGCCAGCAGCTGCCGCGACTTCCTAAACACAGATACGCAGTATTTT. Variable domain in full (rest from reference TRBV13 and TRBJ2-3): AAGVIQSPRHLIKEKRETATLKCYPIPRHDTVYWYQQGPGQDPQFLISFYEKMQSDKGSIPDRFSAQQFSDYHSELNMSSLELGDSALYFCASSCRDFLNTDTQYFGPGTRLTVL.

The gene calls are TRBV11-3 and TRBJ1-5; tentative D call: TRBD1 (6 bases). Per germline, CDR1 SGHNT and CDR2 YENEEA. Deletions cut 1 base from V and 1 base from J, with 14 bases between. The CDR3 extends over 17 amino acids. DNA for the CDR3: TGTGCCAGCAGCTTAGGTCGCGGGGGGGCGAGCAATCAGCCCCAGCATTTT. This gives the protein CASSLGRGGASNQPQHF.

This chain joins TRBV7-2 and TRBJ2-3; D might be TRBD1 (6 bases). The V and J ends lost 0 bases and 5 bases respectively, with 15 bases between them. Germline V lookup: CDR1 SGHTA, CDR2 FQGNSA. The CDR3 is 16 amino acids. The CDR3 sequence: CASSLAGATHKDTQYF. The CDR3 DNA follows: TGTGCCAGCAGCTTAGCGGGGGCGACACATAAAGATACGCAGTATTTT. The variable domain in full, with the rest retrieved from reference TRBV7-2 and TRBJ2-3, is GAGVSQSPSNKVTEKGKDVELRCDPISGHTALYWYRQSLGQGLEFLIYFQGNSAPDKSGLPSDRFSAERTGGSVSTLTIQRTQQEDSAVYLCASSLAGATHKDTQYFGPGTRLTVL.

CDR3 sequence: CASSAGDRRDNQPQHF. The CDR3 coding sequence is TGTGCCAGCAGCGCTGGGGACAGGAGGGACAATCAGCCCCAGCATTTT. The chain joins TRBV6-4 to TRBJ1-5, with TRBD1 matching over 8 bases. V trimming: 6 bases; J trimming: 3 bases; junction bases outside the gene matches: 10. CDR1 is MRHNA, CDR2 SNTAGT, per germline. The CDR3 extends over 16 amino acids.

The V and J genes are TRBV10-3 and TRBJ1-2, with D possibly TRBD1 on 6 matching bases. The CDR3 runs to 14 residues. V lost 3 bases, J lost 7 bases, and 15 bases lay in between. Germline CDR1 is ENHRY and CDR2 is SYGVKD. As DNA, the CDR3 is TGTGCCATCAGTGACGACAGGAATATAGGTGGCTACACCTTC. Its translation: CAISDDRNIGGYTF.

Note on this clone: Other nucleotide sequences in the sample specify the same CDR3. This chain joins TRBV18 and TRBJ2-7; 9 nucleotides align to TRBD1. This CDR3 has 13 amino acids. Trimming removed 5 bases from V and 4 bases from J; junction bases left unmatched: 3. Germline-derived CDR1 and CDR2 are KGHSH and LQKENI. In DNA, the CDR3 is TGTGCCAGCTCAACGGGGACAGGGTACGAGCAGTACTTC. Amino acid sequence: CASSTGTGYEQYF.

V and J are TRBV6-1 and TRBJ2-3; 7 positions match TRBD2. The CDR3 runs to 12 residues. CDR1 is MNHNS and CDR2 is SASEGT in the germline V gene. V trimming: 7 bases; J trimming: 10 bases; junction bases outside the gene matches: 8. The chain's CDR3 is CASTWEGWAQYF. The CDR3 DNA follows: TGTGCCAGCACTTGGGAGGGCTGGGCGCAGTATTTT.

This clone was recorded once. V gene TRBV11-2 combines with J gene TRBJ2-3, with D possibly TRBD2 on 7 matching bases. CDR3 length: 16 amino acids. From germline, CDR1 is SGHAT and CDR2 FQNNGV. Trimming left V 4 bases short and J 5 bases short, with 19 bases between. CDR3 bases: TGTGCCAGCAGCTCCCCCTTCGCGGGGGCCGAAGATACGCAGTATTTT. The encoded protein is CASSSPFAGAEDTQYF.

Worth noting for this clone: Additional DNA sequences in this sample encode the identical CDR3. This chain uses TRBV30 with TRBJ2-5; weak D call: TRBD2 (5 bases). CDR1 is GTSNPN and CDR2 is SVGIG in the germline V gene (reference sequence). The V and J ends lost 0 bases and 5 bases respectively, with 10 bases between them. CDR3 size: 13 residues. DNA of the CDR3: TGTGCCTGGAGTGTACTAGAAGGGGAGACCCAGTACTTC. As protein: CAWSVLEGETQYF. Complete variable domain (other parts from reference TRBV30 and TRBJ2-5): SQTIHQWPATLVQPVGSPLSLECTVEGTSNPNLYWYRQAAGRGLQLLFYSVGIGQISSEVPQNLSASRPQDRQFILSSKKLLLSDSGFYLCAWSVLEGETQYFGPGTRLLVL.

V gene TRBV30 combines with J gene TRBJ1-3; D is perhaps TRBD1 (6 bases). Germline V gene sequence: CDR1 GTSNPN, CDR2 SVGIG (reference sequence). The CDR3 totals 12 residues. With 4 bases removed from V and 3 bases from J, the gap between germline ends came to 7 bases. CDR3 residues: CAWNRVGNTIYF. The CDR3 DNA reads TGTGCCTGGAACAGGGTTGGAAACACCATATATTTT. The whole variable domain, filled in from reference TRBV30 and TRBJ1-3, reads SQTIHQWPATLVQPVGSPLSLECTVEGTSNPNLYWYRQAAGRGLQLLFYSVGIGQISSEVPQNLSASRPQDRQFILSSKKLLLSDSGFYLCAWNRVGNTIYFGEGSWLTVV.

This rearrangement joins TRBV7-2 to TRBJ2-5; 8 bases map to TRBD1. This CDR3 is 13 amino acids long. Germline lookup yields CDR1 SGHTA and CDR2 FQGNSA. Trimming removed 6 bases from V and 5 bases from J; junction bases left unmatched: 5. The CDR3 region is CASSWTGLETQYF. CDR3 DNA: TGTGCCAGCAGTTGGACAGGGCTGGAGACCCAGTACTTC.

V usage is TRBV6-1 and J usage is TRBJ1-4, with TRBD1 matching over 7 bases. Germline V CDR1 and CDR2: MNHNS, SASEGT. CDR3 length: 13 residues. The V and J ends lost 10 bases and 6 bases, in that order; junction bases with no gene match: 8. The CDR3 here is CATRGGVDEKLFF. Written as DNA, the CDR3 is TGTGCCACCAGGGGGGGGGTTGATGAAAAACTGTTTTTT.

The chain combines TRBV11-2 with TRBJ2-3; D remains unclear. In germline, CDR1 is SGHAT, CDR2 FQNNGV. V was trimmed by 8 bases and J by 3 bases, leaving 6 bases between them. The CDR3 covers 11 residues. This chain's CDR3 is CASGNTDTQYF. CDR3 DNA sequence: TGTGCCAGCGGCAATACAGATACGCAGTATTTT.

This rearrangement joins TRBV5-6 to TRBJ1-1, with TRBD1 identical over 9 bases. The CDR3 has 16 amino acids. J lost 3 bases, V lost 0 bases, and 6 bases had no gene match. Germline-derived CDR1 and CDR2 are SGHDT and YYEEEE. CDR3 sequence reads: CASSLGGQGKYTEAFF. DNA for the CDR3: TGTGCCAGCAGCTTGGGGGGACAGGGAAAGTACACTGAAGCTTTCTTT.

This clone was seen a few times. The sample carries other DNA sequences with the same CDR3. CDR3 sequence reads: CAWSVQGAGGYTF. The CDR3 nucleotides read TGTGCCTGGAGTGTACAGGGGGCCGGAGGCTACACCTTC. The chain couples TRBV30 to TRBJ1-2, with 9 bases identical to TRBD1. Per the germline V gene, CDR1 is GTSNPN and CDR2 is SVGIG (reference sequence). The CDR3 has 13 residues. J gave up 8 bases and V 0 bases, and 4 bases lay outside the gene matches.

The chain links TRBV18 to TRBJ2-3; 10 bases align to TRBD1. The CDR3 extends over 18 amino acids. V gave up 2 bases and J gave up 5 bases; unmatched junction bases: 13. Germline assignment: CDR1 KGHSH and CDR2 LQKENI. Here the CDR3 reads CASSPSPHGQGDRDTQYF. The DNA for the CDR3 is TGTGCCAGCTCACCATCCCCACATGGACAGGGGGATCGAGATACGCAGTATTTT. The entire variable domain, with the rest obtained from reference TRBV18 and TRBJ2-3, is as follows: NAGVMQNPRHLVRRRGQEARLRCSPMKGHSHVYWYRQLPEEGLKFMVYLQKENIIDESGMPKERFSAEFPKEGPSILRIQQVVRGDSAAYFCASSPSPHGQGDRDTQYFGPGTRLTVL.

This clone has only a few counts. This rearrangement joins TRBV2 to TRBJ1-5; no reliable D call. The V gene's germline CDR1 is SNHLY and CDR2 FYNNEI. The CDR3 is 12 residues long. The V end was cut by 4 bases, the J end by 9 bases, with 10 bases between. Here the CDR3 reads CASSGTVWPQHF. The CDR3 nucleotides are TGTGCCAGCAGTGGGACGGTTTGGCCCCAGCATTTT.

This clone was observed a handful of times. This rearrangement joins TRBV6-1 to TRBJ2-7; D uncertain. CDR1 MNHNS and CDR2 SASEGT come from the germline V gene. The CDR3 is 10 amino acids. The V end lost 7 bases, the J end lost 7 bases, and 8 bases lay between the germline ends. The CDR3 nucleotides read TGTGCCAGCAACCTGAGGGAGCAGTACTTC. The encoded protein is CASNLREQYF.

This chain links TRBV5-6 with TRBJ1-1, with TRBD1 as a possible D gene (5 bases). The CDR3 has 15 residues. The V end was cut by 0 bases, the J end by 4 bases, with 13 bases between. Germline V gives CDR1 SGHDT, CDR2 YYEEEE. CDR3 residues: CASSLVGTGGTEAFF. The CDR3 nucleotides read TGTGCCAGCAGCTTGGTGGGGACCGGGGGCACTGAAGCTTTCTTT.

The V and J genes are TRBV6-5 and TRBJ2-3, with 8 bases fitting TRBD2. This CDR3 comprises 13 residues. Germline V gives CDR1 MNHEY, CDR2 SVGAGI. The junction had 7 bases not matched to a gene; V was cut back by 11 bases and J by 3 bases. DNA of the CDR3: TGTGCCGTCTCCGAGCGGGAGACAGATACGCAGTATTTT. Translation gives CAVSERETDTQYF.

V usage is TRBV6-6 and J usage is TRBJ2-7; TRBD1 or TRBD2 may be the D gene (5 bases each). The CDR3 is 14 amino acids. With 10 bases removed from V and 3 bases from J, the gap between germline ends came to 19 bases. CDR1 MNHNY and CDR2 SVGAGI come from the germline V gene (reference sequence). CDR3 DNA: TGTGCCACTAAATCCGGGGCCGGGATCTACGAGCAGTACTTC. Amino acids: CATKSGAGIYEQYF.

This chain joins TRBV21-1 and TRBJ2-3; the table gives TRBD1 as D, unverified against the DNA. TRBV21-1 is a pseudogene. CDR3 length equals 17 residues. This CDR3 is CASSKVVPGGSTDTQYF. The CDR3 bases are TGTGCCAGCAGCAAAGTAGTCCCAGGGGGGAGCACAGATACGCAGTATTTT.